This T cell receptor (beta chain) comes out of a study of post-analysis software for immune sequencing data. Study-level points and caveats: The five TRBV segments detected at higher frequency in patients than in controls included TRBV5-6, TRBV5-1 and TRBV20-1.

With 0 bases removed from V and 0 bases from J, the gap between germline ends came to 12 bases. The CDR3 sequence is 17 residues long. CDR1 is LGHNA and CDR2 is YSLEER in the germline V gene. Unique molecular identifiers tagged the TCR beta cDNA libraries. MiXCR, run by TCRdb on the PCR reads, gives a single entry per CDR3 protein. The sample has hundreds of thousands of distinct CDR3 sequences, roughly three fifths seen once. This clonotype showed up just a few times. The target antigen is unknown. The TCR comes from a girl aged 2 to 10 with multiple sclerosis. The sequenced material came from blood. This chain connects TRBV4-3 to TRBJ2-1; a possible D gene is TRBD2 (5 bases). This CDR3 reads CASSQDLPGSSYNEQFF. The CDR3 DNA reads TGCGCCAGCAGCCAAGATCTCCCGGGGAGCTCCTACAATGAGCAGTTCTTC.